This T cell receptor beta chain came from a study of T cells in localized non-small cell lung cancer. Study outcomes and limitations: For the top 100 tumor clones, a median roughly 53 also appeared in adjacent lung. A raised T cell density in blood coincided with lengthier overall survival.

Profiled with immunoSEQ multiplex PCR; TCRdb holds only in-frame clones, not every one. The table lists around 79,000 clones, around 81% of them singletons. This clone was observed a few times. Its specificity is not known. The CDR3 runs 15 residues. The germline CDR1 and CDR2 sequences are SNHLY and FYNNEI. V was cut by 2 bases and J by 3 bases, with 11 bases left in between. This rearrangement joins TRBV2 to TRBJ1-3, with D maybe TRBD1 (5 bases). The source material was PBMCs, sampled before any cancer treatment. This clonotype was sampled from a man between 40 and 70 years old with stage II squamous cell lung carcinoma. CDR3 protein: CASSEIGVGGNTIYF. For the CDR3, the DNA is TGTGCCAGCAGTGAAATAGGGGTGGGTGGAAACACCATATATTTT.